This is a list of T cell receptor beta chains from one sample in a study of beta chain features in type 1 diabetes. Here immunoSEQ multiplex PCR was the method, and the copy in TCRdb shows in-frame clones only, minus some. The sample shows more than 300,000 clones, 7.5% to 9% of them seen only once. The sample was central memory CD4+ T cells from blood. The origin of the receptors is a woman aged 18 to 35 in good health. Each CDR3 is given with its conserved first and last residue. The D gene is left open where the match is weak. Clone sizes are given selectively: once, few, many, or a class where the clone is expanded.

v_gene,d_gene,j_gene,abundance,CDR3aa,CDR3nt
TRBV9,-,TRBJ1-2,few,CASSVGVGNYGYTF,TGTGCCAGCAGCGTAGGTGTAGGGAACTATGGCTACACCTTC
TRBV7-9,TRBD2,TRBJ2-1,few,CASSPQERTSGIAEQFF,TGTGCCAGCAGCCCACAGGAGAGGACTAGCGGGATCGCTGAGCAGTTCTTC
TRBV6-5,-,TRBJ1-4,many,CASRTQSTNEKLFF,TGTGCCAGCAGAACACAATCAACTAATGAAAAACTGTTTTTT
TRBV6-5,-,TRBJ2-4,-,CAISGGEGWSIQYF,TGTGCCATCAGTGGCGGCGAGGGTTGGAGCATTCAGTACTTC
TRBV6-4,-,TRBJ2-7,-,CASSGTESSYEQYF,TGTGCCAGCAGTGGGACAGAGAGCTCCTACGAGCAGTACTTC
TRBV27,TRBD2,TRBJ2-1,many,CASSLFGSGRQESEQFF,TGTGCCAGCAGTTTATTTGGTAGCGGGAGGCAGGAGAGTGAGCAGTTCTTC
TRBV4-2,-,TRBJ2-5,-,CASSQVPERQTQYF,TGTGCCAGCAGCCAAGTCCCGGAGCGGCAGACCCAGTACTTC
TRBV4-2,TRBD2,TRBJ2-1,-,CASSQDSGTSGRAEQFF,TGTGCCAGCAGCCAAGACTCCGGGACTAGCGGGAGGGCTGAGCAGTTCTTC
TRBV18,-,TRBJ2-5,-,CASSLNRQETQYF,TGTGCCAGCTCACTCAACAGACAAGAGACCCAGTACTTC
TRBV19,TRBD2,TRBJ2-7,few,CASSRYGLAGYEQYF,TGTGCCAGTAGTAGATACGGACTAGCGGGATACGAGCAGTACTTC
TRBV28,TRBD2,TRBJ2-1,-,CAAGTSVNEQFF,TGTGCCGCCGGGACTAGCGTCAATGAGCAGTTCTTC
TRBV14,TRBD1,TRBJ2-7,many,CASSQVPGQGRPHEQYF,TGTGCCAGCAGCCAAGTCCCGGGACAGGGGAGGCCTCACGAGCAGTACTTC
TRBV19,-,TRBJ1-3,few,CATRIGQTGNTIYF,TGTGCCACCCGAATCGGACAGACTGGAAACACCATATATTTT
TRBV7-6,-,TRBJ2-7,many,CARLPRRPSSYEQYF,TGTGCCAGACTCCCTCGGAGGCCGAGCTCCTACGAGCAGTACTTC
TRBV5-6,-,TRBJ2-1,few,CASSFALGTVPEEQFF,TGTGCCAGCAGCTTCGCTCTCGGGACGGTCCCGGAGGAGCAGTTCTTC
TRBV7-3,TRBD2,TRBJ2-1,few,CASSLSVGGAYNEQFF,TGTGCCAGCAGCTTAAGCGTGGGAGGGGCCTACAATGAGCAGTTCTTC
TRBV5-6,-,TRBJ1-1,few,CASSRGGRGTEAFF,TGTGCCAGCAGCAGAGGTGGCAGGGGAACTGAAGCTTTCTTT
TRBV28,-,TRBJ2-1,few,CARTTGPPFYNEQFF,TGTGCCAGAACAACCGGACCGCCATTTTACAATGAGCAGTTCTTC
TRBV5-4,-,TRBJ1-1,-,CASSPVLNTEAFF,TGTGCCAGCAGCCCGGTACTGAACACTGAAGCTTTCTTT
TRBV27,-,TRBJ1-5,-,CASKSLGRTQPQHF,TGTGCCAGCAAATCCCTAGGAAGGACTCAGCCCCAGCATTTT
TRBV7-2,TRBD1,TRBJ1-1,few,CASSPTGSGTEAFF,TGTGCCAGCAGCCCGACAGGGTCGGGCACTGAAGCTTTCTTT
TRBV7-8,-,TRBJ2-4,-,CASSLGGKGQNIQYF,TGTGCCAGCAGCTTAGGTGGAAAGGGTCAAAACATTCAGTACTTC
TRBV9,-,TRBJ2-2,-,CASSVVANTGELFF,TGTGCCAGCAGCGTAGTAGCTAACACCGGGGAGCTGTTTTTT
TRBV28,-,TRBJ2-7,few,CASSPGSTYEQYF,TGTGCCAGCAGTCCCGGCAGTACCTACGAGCAGTACTTC
TRBV11-2,-,TRBJ1-1,-,CASSLVSTEAFF,TGTGCCAGCAGCTTAGTTAGCACTGAAGCTTTCTTT
TRBV7-6,-,TRBJ1-2,-,CASSPPEGITF,TGTGCCAGCAGCCCCCCCGAAGGGATCACCTTC
TRBV27,TRBD1,TRBJ2-7,few,CASSSPGQSGEQYF,TGTGCCAGCAGTTCCCCGGGACAGTCGGGCGAGCAGTACTTC
TRBV5-6,-,TRBJ2-3,-,CASSLVGTTDTQYF,TGTGCCAGCAGCTTGGTAGGGACCACAGATACGCAGTATTTT
TRBV7-9,-,TRBJ2-7,many,CASALHYEQYF,TGTGCCAGCGCACTACATTACGAGCAGTACTTC